These 8 T cell receptor beta chains were all obtained from the same sample, sequenced in a study of T cell changes during pregnancy in multiple sclerosis. Libraries were prepared by immunoSEQ multiplex PCR; TCRdb keeps only in-frame clonotypes and omits some of them. The table shows about 92,000 clones, with roughly 93% occurring only once. The material was peripheral blood, obtained in the third trimester of pregnancy. The receptor set was obtained from a female donor with multiple sclerosis, enrolled in a pregnancy study.

The rearrangement links TRBV28 to TRBJ2-2, with D tentatively TRBD2 (7 bases). V lost 5 bases and J lost 3, with 10 bases in between. CDR3 length: 14 residues. Germline V gene data show CDR1 as MDHEN and CDR2 as SYDVKM. The CDR3 DNA is TGTGCCAGCAGTAGAGGGGGGGACACCGGGGAGCTGTTTTTT. Its translation: CASSRGGDTGELFF.

The V and J genes are TRBV19 and TRBJ2-1; 14 nucleotides agree with TRBD2. Germline V gives CDR1 LNHDA, CDR2 SQIVND (reference sequence). This CDR3 region has 19 residues. Trimming cost V 0 bases and J 4 bases; bases outside gene matches: 8. The CDR3 DNA reads as TGTGCCAGTAGTATAGATCGACTAGCGGGAGGGCCGGGTTACAATGAGCAGTTCTTC. Protein sequence: CASSIDRLAGGPGYNEQFF. Together with reference TRBV19 and TRBJ2-1, the CDR3 gives the full variable domain: DGGITQSPKYLFRKEGQNVTLSCEQNLNHDAMYWYRQDPGQGLRLIYYSQIVNDFQKGDIAEGYSVSREKKESFPLTVTSAQKNPTAFYLCASSIDRLAGGPGYNEQFFGPGTRLTVL.

V and J are TRBV5-1 and TRBJ1-1, with D unclear. Germline V CDR1 and CDR2: SGHRS, YFSETQ. The CDR3 is made up of 14 amino acids. V lost 0 bases and J 5 bases, leaving 11 bases between the germline ends. The CDR3 reads CASSLDAGGTEAFF. The CDR3 DNA reads TGCGCCAGCAGCTTGGACGCGGGAGGGACTGAAGCTTTCTTT.

The V gene is TRBV11-3, the J gene TRBJ2-3; TRBD2 aligns across 11 bases. The CDR3 is made up of 17 amino acids. V gave up 5 bases and J gave up 0 bases; unmatched junction bases: 7. The germline V gene encodes CDR1 SGHNT and CDR2 YENEEA. The chain's CDR3 is CASSGETSGTSTDTQYF. CDR3 coding DNA: TGTGCCAGCAGCGGAGAGACTAGCGGGACCAGCACAGATACGCAGTATTTT.

This sequence joins TRBV7-2 and TRBJ2-2, with 10 bases matching TRBD1. The CDR3 sequence is 15 residues long. V was pared by 4 bases and J by 7 bases, with 6 bases of the junction left unmatched. Germline loops: CDR1 SGHTA, CDR2 FQGNSA. In DNA form, the CDR3 reads TGTGCCAGCAGCTCGGACAGGGGGTATGGCGGGGAGCTGTTTTTT. Translated: CASSSDRGYGGELFF. Looking up the rest from reference TRBV7-2 and TRBJ2-2 gives the full variable domain: GAGVSQSPSNKVTEKGKDVELRCDPISGHTALYWYRQSLGQGLEFLIYFQGNSAPDKSGLPSDRFSAERTGGSVSTLTIQRTQQEDSAVYLCASSSDRGYGGELFFGEGSRLTVL.

This clone was seen a single time. This chain's CDR3 is CSVEGVRAGRETQYF. The CDR3 DNA follows: TGCAGCGTTGAAGGGGTGCGGGCTGGGAGGGAGACCCAGTACTTC. This chain joins TRBV29-1 and TRBJ2-5, with a possible D match to TRBD2 (6 bases). Germline CDR1 SQVTM, CDR2 ANQGSEA. There are 15 residues in the CDR3. V was cut by 1 base and J by 5 bases, with 17 bases left in between.

The chain carries TRBV6-1 and TRBJ1-1; D ambiguous. The CDR3 has 12 residues. The germline V gene has CDR1 MNHNS and CDR2 SASEGT. Trimming pared 2 bases from V and 9 bases from J, leaving 10 bases between. The CDR3 region has the DNA TGTGCCAGCAGTGAATTAGGGAGGAAAGCTTTCTTT. It translates to CASSELGRKAFF.

V and J are TRBV10-3 and TRBJ1-2; the D gene is possibly TRBD1 (6 bases). The CDR3 loop spans 13 amino acids. Deletions cut 5 bases from V and 1 base from J, with 8 bases between. Germline V gene data show CDR1 as ENHRY and CDR2 as SYGVKD. For the CDR3, the DNA is TGTGCCATCAGTAGGGACAATAACTATGGCTACACCTTC. Protein sequence: CAISRDNNYGYTF.